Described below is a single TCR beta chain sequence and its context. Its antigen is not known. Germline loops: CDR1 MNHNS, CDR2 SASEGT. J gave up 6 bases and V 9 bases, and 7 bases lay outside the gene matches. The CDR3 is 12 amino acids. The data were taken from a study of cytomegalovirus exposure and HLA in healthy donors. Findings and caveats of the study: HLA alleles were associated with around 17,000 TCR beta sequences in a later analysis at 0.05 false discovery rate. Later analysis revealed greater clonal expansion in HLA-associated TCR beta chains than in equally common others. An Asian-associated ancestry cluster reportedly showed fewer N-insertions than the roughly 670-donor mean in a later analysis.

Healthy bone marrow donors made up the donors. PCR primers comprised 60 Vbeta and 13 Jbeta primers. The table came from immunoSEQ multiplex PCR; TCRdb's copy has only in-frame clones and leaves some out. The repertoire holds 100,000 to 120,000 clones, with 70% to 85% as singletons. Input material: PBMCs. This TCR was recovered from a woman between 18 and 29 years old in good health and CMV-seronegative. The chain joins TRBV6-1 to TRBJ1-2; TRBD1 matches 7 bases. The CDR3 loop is CASSDRVHGYTF. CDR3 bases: TGTGCCAGTTCTGACAGGGTGCATGGCTACACCTTC.